The 13 T cell receptor beta chains below come from one sample, sequenced in a study of T cells in Graves' hyperthyroidism and ophthalmopathy. It was RNA transcripts that yielded the amplified TCR beta CDR3 regions. A set of HTBI primers served as the primers for a first-round RT-PCR of the TCR CDR3. MiXCR, run by TCRdb on the multiplex PCR reads, gives a single entry per CDR3 protein. The profile covers about 92,000 distinct CDR3 sequences, with about half appearing a single time and 25% to 30% taken by the ten largest. Sequenced: blood. These receptors were collected from a woman aged 40 to 49 with Graves' hyperthyroidism.

This clonotype was counted at least ten times. The V gene is TRBV20-1, the J gene TRBJ1-1; D possibly corresponds to TRBD1 (6 bases). Germline V gene data show CDR1 as DFQATT and CDR2 as SNEGSKA (reference sequence). Trimming shortened V by 5 bases and J by 4 bases, and 14 bases separated the two germline ends. The CDR3 totals 13 residues. In DNA form, the CDR3 reads TGCAGTGCTTGGTCAGGGGAGGTCACTGAAGCTTTCTTT. Translated, it gives CSAWSGEVTEAFF.

V usage is TRBV25-1 and J usage is TRBJ1-6, with D unresolved. The CDR3 has 11 residues. CDR1 and CDR2 (germline): MGHDK, SYGVNS. The V end was cut by 6 bases, the J end by 15 bases, with 12 bases between. The CDR3 here is CASSENRHLHF. In DNA, the CDR3 is TGTGCCAGCAGCGAGAATCGACACCTCCACTTT. The full variable domain, completed using reference TRBV25-1 and TRBJ1-6, is EADIYQTPRYLVIGTGKKITLECSQTMGHDKMYWYQQDPGMELHLIHYSYGVNSTEKGDLSSESTVSRIRTEHFPLTLESARPSHTSQYLCASSENRHLHFGNGTRLTVT.

Points on this clonotype: Given the absence of the conserved phenylalanine or tryptophan at the CDR3 end, a read error is likely. It is unclear where the CDR3 begins or ends on the DNA, so no DNA is shown, and the CDR3 is as TCRdb lists it. The V gene is TRBV2, the J gene TRBJ2-6; the table gives TRBD2 as D, unverified against the DNA. Inclusive of both ends, the CDR3 amounts to 10 amino acids. Germline V gives CDR1 SNHLY, CDR2 FYNNEI. The CDR3: CASSGLAGGP.

This clonotype was found many times. V gene TRBV7-3 combines with J gene TRBJ2-2, with a weak D call TRBD1 (5 bases). V shed 3 bases and J shed 1 base, with 6 bases lying between them. CDR1 and CDR2 from the germline V gene are SGHTA and FQGTGA. The CDR3 runs to 14 residues. The CDR3 sequence is CASSLQGNTGELFF. CDR3 DNA sequence: TGTGCCAGCAGCTTGCAGGGGAACACCGGGGAGCTGTTTTTT.

This clonotype was found many times. The chain joins TRBV7-6 to TRBJ2-7; TRBD2 is a possible D gene (6 bases). The CDR3 covers 14 residues. CDR1 is SGHVS, CDR2 FNYEAQ, per germline. The V end was cut by 3 bases, the J end by 6 bases, with 15 bases between. The CDR3, as DNA: TGTGCCAGCAGCTTGGGAGGAGTGCTAGGCGAGCAGTACTTC. Amino acids: CASSLGGVLGEQYF.

This sequence joins TRBV29-1 and TRBJ1-2; 9 nucleotides match TRBD1. The germline CDR1 and CDR2 sequences are SQVTM and ANQGSEA. This CDR3 is built from 13 residues. The junction had 6 bases not matched to a gene; V was cut back by 3 bases and J by 7 bases. The CDR3: CSVDRTGEGGYTF. The CDR3 DNA is TGCAGCGTTGATAGGACAGGGGAGGGTGGCTACACCTTC.

The chain carries TRBV15 and TRBJ2-5; 12 positions agree with TRBD2. Germline V gene sequence: CDR1 LNHNV, CDR2 YYDKDF (reference sequence). CDR3 length: 17 residues. J gave up 0 bases and V 2 bases, and 4 bases lay outside the gene matches. CDR3 nucleotides: TGTGCCACCAGCAGAACCGGGACTAGCGGGTACCAAGAGACCCAGTACTTC. Protein product: CATSRTGTSGYQETQYF.

This clonotype was found many times. The V and J genes are TRBV20-1 and TRBJ2-7; 10 bases line up with TRBD1. The CDR3 is 14 residues long. Germline CDR1 DFQATT, CDR2 SNEGSKA (reference sequence). The trim removed 5 bases at V and 2 bases at J, leaving 6 bases unmatched. Here the CDR3 DNA reads TGCAGTGCTGAGGGGGACAGGGGAACCTACGAGCAGTACTTC. It yields the protein CSAEGDRGTYEQYF.

The V and J genes are TRBV4-2 and TRBJ2-3; D not resolved. V was trimmed by 4 bases and J by 6 bases, leaving 14 bases between them. The CDR3 sequence is 14 residues long. Germline values: CDR1 LGHNA, CDR2 YNFKEQ. This CDR3 is CASSPGPTADTQYF. In DNA form, the CDR3 reads TGTGCCAGCAGCCCCGGACCCACGGCGGATACGCAGTATTTT.

The chain joins TRBV7-2 to TRBJ2-7, with 8 bases identical to TRBD2. The CDR3 runs 15 residues. The V and J ends lost 0 bases and 3 bases, in that order; junction bases with no gene match: 4. CDR1 is SGHTA, CDR2 FQGNSA, per germline. The DNA of the CDR3 is TGTGCCAGCAGCTTAGCCCCGGGGGGGCTCTACGAGCAGTACTTC. Translated: CASSLAPGGLYEQYF.

In this sample, this clonotype turned up many times. This chain links TRBV20-1 with TRBJ1-2; D ambiguous. The CDR3 extends over 15 amino acids. V was clipped by 0 bases and J by 1 base, with 12 bases between them. Germline CDR1 and CDR2: DFQATT and SNEGSKA (reference sequence). The DNA of the CDR3 is TGCAGTGCTAGAGATCTACGAGCGATTAACTATGGCTACACCTTC. Encoded protein: CSARDLRAINYGYTF.

The chain is built from TRBV2 and TRBJ1-1; 7 positions match TRBD1. Germline V gives CDR1 SNHLY, CDR2 FYNNEI. V dropped 5 bases and J dropped 1; count of bases not matched to a gene: 7. The CDR3 has 15 amino acids. The CDR3 protein is CASSLFWTGNTEAFF. CDR3 DNA sequence: TGTGCCAGCAGTTTATTTTGGACAGGGAACACTGAAGCTTTCTTT.

This chain uses TRBV29-1 with TRBJ2-2; no clear D gene. The CDR3 is made up of 14 amino acids. The V gene lost 4 bases and the J gene lost 6 bases, with 15 bases spanning the gap. Germline V gene lookup returns CDR1 SQVTM and CDR2 ANQGSEA. The CDR3 bases are TGCAGCGTTGGACCCCCTGAGAGCGCCGGGGAGCTGTTTTTT. As protein: CSVGPPESAGELFF.